Below, one TCR beta chain is given with its context. Its antigen is unknown. The data belong to a study of T cell responses to AZD1222 COVID-19 vaccine. Only in-frame clones appear in the TCRdb table, and some are missing; sequencing was by immunoSEQ multiplex PCR. The data contain around 120,000 clones, around 90% of them singletons. Germline CDR1 is KGHSH and CDR2 is LQKENI. Trimming took 3 bases from V and 0 from J; bases not matched to a gene: 7. The CDR3 covers 17 residues. Overall study results and limits: After the peak T cell response, and only then, were repertoires sampled. Baseline serostatus was positive in only a handful of AZD1222 recipients.

This receptor was obtained from an adult who received the AZD1222 COVID-19 vaccine. The chain employs TRBV18 and TRBJ1-2, with TRBD1 identical over 10 bases. This sample comprised peripheral blood, obtained 28 days after the second AZD1222 dose. The CDR3 region is CASSPLRDRGANYGYTF. CDR3 DNA sequence: TGTGCCAGCTCACCCCTGAGGGACAGGGGAGCTAACTATGGCTACACCTTC.